The 28 T cell receptor beta chains presented below share a single source sample, sequenced in a study of cytomegalovirus exposure and HLA in healthy donors. PCR amplification relied on 60 Vbeta primers (plus 13 Jbeta primers). Sequencing was performed with immunoSEQ multiplex PCR; in TCRdb, only in-frame clones are kept and a portion is missing. In the table there are 140,000 to 150,000 clones, about three quarters of which are singletons. The sequencing sample was made of PBMCs. The source is a young woman in good health and CMV-seronegative.

The chain carries TRBV7-2 and TRBJ1-2, with 11 bases matching TRBD1. V shed 5 bases, J shed 1 base, and the junction held 6 bases outside the gene matches. CDR3 length: 16 amino acids. CDR1 SGHTA and CDR2 FQGNSA come from the germline V gene. The CDR3 sequence is CASSMDRGPFNYGYTF. In DNA form, the CDR3 reads TGTGCCAGCAGCATGGACAGGGGGCCGTTTAACTATGGCTACACCTTC.

This rearrangement joins TRBV28 to TRBJ2-7; D is undetermined. V was trimmed by 2 bases and J by 5 bases, leaving 10 bases between them. CDR1 is MDHEN, CDR2 SYDVKM, per germline. The CDR3 sequence is 13 residues long. This chain's CDR3 is CASSLPVNHEQYF. CDR3 DNA sequence: TGTGCCAGCAGTTTACCGGTTAACCACGAGCAGTACTTC.

The chain combines TRBV2 with TRBJ1-1, with TRBD1 identical over 10 bases. There are 16 residues in the CDR3. Germline CDR1 SNHLY, CDR2 FYNNEI. With 5 bases clipped from V and 4 bases from J, the junction kept 10 bases outside the gene matches. The CDR3 here is CASSISRQGARTEAFF. The CDR3 DNA follows: TGTGCCAGCAGTATTTCGAGACAGGGGGCGCGCACTGAAGCTTTCTTT.

V is TRBV6-5 and J is TRBJ1-4; D gene uncertain. V was cut by 2 bases and J by 6 bases, with 7 bases left in between. The CDR3 totals 13 residues. CDR1 and CDR2 (germline): MNHEY, SVGAGI. The CDR3 loop reads CASSYREHEKLFF. As DNA, the CDR3 is TGTGCCAGCAGTTACAGGGAGCATGAAAAACTGTTTTTT.

The chain joins TRBV2 to TRBJ1-2; TRBD1 is a possible D gene (6 bases). V gave up 8 bases and J gave up 1 base, with 8 bases separating them. The CDR3 sequence is 12 residues long. CDR1 and CDR2 from the germline V gene are SNHLY and FYNNEI. The CDR3, as DNA: TGTGCCAGCTCAGGGGATAACTATGGCTACACCTTC. Protein sequence: CASSGDNYGYTF. The complete variable domain, with remaining parts taken from reference TRBV2 and TRBJ1-2, reads EPEVTQTPSHQVTQMGQEVILRCVPISNHLYFYWYRQILGQKVEFLVSFYNNEISEKSEIFDDQFSVERPDGSNFTLKIRSTKLEDSAMYFCASSGDNYGYTFGSGTRLTVV.

The chain uses TRBV5-1 and TRBJ1-6; 8 bases are shared with TRBD1. Germline V gene sequence: CDR1 SGHRS, CDR2 YFSETQ. The CDR3 loop spans 17 amino acids. V was clipped by 0 bases and J by 3 bases; unmatched bases: 5. The CDR3 reads CASSLDLQGVYNSPLHF. The DNA of the CDR3 is TGCGCCAGCAGCTTGGATCTACAGGGGGTCTATAATTCACCCCTCCACTTT.

The chain combines TRBV6-1 with TRBJ1-5, with 7 bases lining up with TRBD1. Germline CDR1 MNHNS, CDR2 SASEGT. The CDR3 is 13 amino acids. V shed 7 bases, J shed 2 bases, and the junction held 2 bases outside the gene matches. The CDR3 loop is CASTGQGNQPQHF. The CDR3 coding sequence is TGTGCCAGCACTGGACAGGGCAATCAGCCCCAGCATTTT.

V is TRBV5-1 and J is TRBJ2-1; TRBD2 might be the D (5 bases). The V gene lost 2 bases and the J gene lost 3 bases, with 12 bases spanning the gap. CDR1 and CDR2 from the germline V gene are SGHRS and YFSETQ. This CDR3 comprises 15 residues. Here the CDR3 DNA reads TGCGCCAGCAGCTTAAATATAGCGTACTACAATGAGCAGTTCTTC. Translating it yields CASSLNIAYYNEQFF.

This clone was observed a single time. V gene TRBV6-6 combines with J gene TRBJ1-1; perhaps TRBD1 as D (5 bases). Trimming took off 7 bases at V and 4 bases at J, with 16 bases between the two ends. The CDR3 consists of 14 residues. From germline, CDR1 is MNHNY and CDR2 SVGAGI (reference sequence). The CDR3 sequence is CASTPDSRATEAFF. The DNA for the CDR3 is TGTGCCAGCACCCCCGACAGCAGGGCCACTGAAGCTTTCTTT.

This chain uses TRBV7-8 with TRBJ2-7; tentative D call: TRBD1 (6 bases). V shed 4 bases and J shed 2 bases, with 9 bases lying between them. This CDR3 is 13 amino acids long. Per the germline V gene, CDR1 is SGHVS and CDR2 is FQNEAQ. The DNA for the CDR3 is TGTGCCAGCAGCTCTCGGACAGCCTACGAGCAGTACTTC. Translated: CASSSRTAYEQYF.

In this sample, this clone turned up once. V usage is TRBV30 and J usage is TRBJ2-7; TRBD1 might be the D (6 bases). The CDR3 is made up of 15 amino acids. Germline values: CDR1 GTSNPN, CDR2 SVGIG (reference sequence). V was trimmed by 1 base and J by 3 bases, leaving 16 bases between them. The CDR3 loop reads CAWSALRTRGYEQYF. The CDR3 nucleotides read TGTGCCTGGAGTGCCCTGCGGACCAGGGGCTACGAGCAGTACTTC.

This clone was seen just once. The chain couples TRBV5-1 to TRBJ1-1; D may be TRBD1 (5 bases). Germline V lookup: CDR1 SGHRS, CDR2 YFSETQ. V lost 3 bases and J 4 bases, leaving 13 bases between the germline ends. The CDR3 totals 14 residues. CDR3: CASSSGHRATEAFF. CDR3 DNA sequence: TGCGCCAGCAGCTCCGGACATAGGGCCACTGAAGCTTTCTTT.

This clone was detected a few times. This chain uses TRBV27 with TRBJ1-6; 9 bases match TRBD1. CDR1 MNHEY and CDR2 SMNVEV come from the germline V gene (reference sequence). The trim removed 5 bases at V and 9 bases at J, leaving 11 bases unmatched. The CDR3 totals 16 residues. The CDR3 reads CASSPFGTGLSSPLHF. The CDR3 DNA follows: TGTGCCAGCAGTCCCTTCGGGACAGGGCTTAGTTCACCCCTCCACTTT.

This clone showed up just once. CDR3: CASSPSTLNTEAFF. The CDR3 coding sequence is TGTGCCAGTAGTCCCAGTACATTGAACACTGAAGCTTTCTTT. The chain carries TRBV19 and TRBJ1-1; no definite D call. Trimming removed 5 bases from V and 0 bases from J, with 10 bases in between. There are 14 residues in the CDR3. Germline V gene sequence: CDR1 LNHDA, CDR2 SQIVND (reference sequence).

This clone was seen a single time. The chain joins TRBV7-6 to TRBJ2-2; 7 positions match TRBD2. J was trimmed by 4 bases and V by 4 bases; bases with no gene match: 15. Looked up from germline, CDR1 is SGHVS and CDR2 is FNYEAQ. This CDR3 spans 18 amino acids. As DNA, the CDR3 is TGTGCCAGCAGCTCTCTTGGGGGGGGACTGTCGAGCACCGGGGAGCTGTTTTTT. Its translation: CASSSLGGGLSSTGELFF.

This chain links TRBV5-1 with TRBJ2-2; 8 bases agree with TRBD2. The V gene end was trimmed by 4 bases and the J gene end by 3 bases; junction bases not matched to a gene: 8. The CDR3 sequence is 16 residues long. Looked up from germline, CDR1 is SGHRS and CDR2 is YFSETQ. The CDR3 nucleotides are TGCGCCAGCAGCACGTATGGACTAGCTCACACCGGGGAGCTGTTTTTT. Its protein is CASSTYGLAHTGELFF.

This rearrangement joins TRBV6-1 to TRBJ2-3, with a tentative D call TRBD2 (6 bases). V was cut by 3 bases and J by 4 bases, with 11 bases left in between. This CDR3 has 14 amino acids. CDR1 is MNHNS and CDR2 is SASEGT in the germline V gene. CDR3 DNA: TGTGCCAGCAGTGATATAGCGGAACCAGATACGCAGTATTTT. Its translation is CASSDIAEPDTQYF.

The rearrangement joins TRBV4-3 to TRBJ1-2; 7 bases match TRBD1. This CDR3 has 14 amino acids. The V gene's germline CDR1 is LGHNA and CDR2 YSLEER. V shed 0 bases and J 6 bases; nucleotides not matched to a gene: 4. The DNA for the CDR3 is TGCGCCAGCAGCCAAGAAGTGGGGACAGATGGCTACACCTTC. It specifies CASSQEVGTDGYTF.

The V gene is TRBV19, the J gene TRBJ1-4; a possible D gene is TRBD1 (5 bases). The germline V gene encodes CDR1 LNHDA and CDR2 SQIVND (reference sequence). The length of the CDR3 is 12 residues. V lost 5 bases to trimming and J lost 8 bases, with 9 bases between them. CDR3 nucleotides: TGTGCCAGTAGTGACAGAAGAGAAAAACTGTTTTTT. Translating gives CASSDRREKLFF.

This clone was seen once. The V and J genes are TRBV6-5 and TRBJ1-2; 9 bases align to TRBD1. The length of the CDR3 is 13 residues. Losses at the gene ends were 4 bases for V and 7 bases for J; bases not matched to a gene: 4. Germline V gene data show CDR1 as MNHEY and CDR2 as SVGAGI. CDR3 sequence: CASSSGTGSGYTF. The CDR3 region has the DNA TGTGCCAGCAGTTCCGGGACAGGGAGTGGCTACACCTTC.

This chain links TRBV19 with TRBJ1-6; D uncertain. Germline V gene data show CDR1 as LNHDA and CDR2 as SQIVND (reference sequence). The V gene lost 5 bases and the J gene lost 7 bases, with 15 bases spanning the gap. The CDR3 is 15 amino acids. CDR3 in DNA: TGTGCCAGTAGTCTGGATCGTCTAGGAAATTCACCCCTCCACTTT. Translating gives CASSLDRLGNSPLHF.

CDR3 residues: CASSTRPDSQETQYF. The CDR3 nucleotides are TGTGCCAGCAGTACCCGACCGGACAGTCAAGAGACCCAGTACTTC. This chain joins TRBV6-5 and TRBJ2-5; maybe TRBD1 (6 bases). Trimming cost V 5 bases and J 2 bases, with 15 bases left between them. This CDR3 is built from 15 residues. Germline V CDR1 and CDR2: MNHEY, SVGAGI.

The chain links TRBV7-3 to TRBJ2-5; 8 positions agree with TRBD1. The V segment lost 5 bases and the J segment 4 bases; nucleotides outside the gene matches: 9. Germline V gives CDR1 SGHTA, CDR2 FQGTGA. This CDR3 region has 15 residues. The CDR3, as DNA: TGTGCCAGCAGCCCCACGGCAGGGGGCGGAGAGACCCAGTACTTC. It specifies CASSPTAGGGETQYF.

The chain uses TRBV19 and TRBJ2-7; 11 positions agree with TRBD1. This CDR3 has 15 residues. Germline lookup yields CDR1 LNHDA and CDR2 SQIVND (reference sequence). V trimming: 6 bases; J trimming: 2 bases; junction bases outside the gene matches: 6. CDR3 sequence reads: CASSRTGGRTYEQYF. For the CDR3, the DNA is TGTGCCAGTAGCAGGACAGGGGGCCGGACCTACGAGCAGTACTTC. The variable domain in full, with the rest retrieved from reference TRBV19 and TRBJ2-7, is DGGITQSPKYLFRKEGQNVTLSCEQNLNHDAMYWYRQDPGQGLRLIYYSQIVNDFQKGDIAEGYSVSREKKESFPLTVTSAQKNPTAFYLCASSRTGGRTYEQYFGPGTRLTVT.

J is TRBJ2-2 and V is TRBV5-1, with D possibly matching TRBD1 (6 bases). Germline loops: CDR1 SGHRS, CDR2 YFSETQ. The germline V and J ends were trimmed by 4 bases and 0 bases, with 13 bases remaining between them. The CDR3 has 16 residues. In DNA form, the CDR3 reads TGCGCCAGCAGCACGTCCGGGACAACGAACACCGGGGAGCTGTTTTTT. Amino acids: CASSTSGTTNTGELFF.

Comment on this clone: One end of the junction fails to match germline, which may point to a read error. The chain combines TRBV11-3 with TRBJ2-2; 8 bases agree with TRBD2. The germline CDR1 and CDR2 sequences are SGHNT and YENEEA. CDR3 size: 16 residues. The CDR3 loop reads CASSFGGAQNTRELFF. CDR3 sequence (DNA): TGTGCCAGCAGCTTCGGGGGGGCGCAGAACACCAGGGAGCTGTTTTTT.

The gene calls are TRBV5-1 and TRBJ1-1; possibly TRBD1 for D (5 bases). CDR3 size: 13 residues. Between the trimmed V and J ends, which lost 5 bases and 3 bases, there was a span of 11 bases. CDR1 and CDR2 from the germline V gene are SGHRS and YFSETQ. CDR3 sequence reads: CASSTGLDTEAFF. For the CDR3, the DNA is TGCGCCAGCAGTACAGGTCTGGACACTGAAGCTTTCTTT.

In DNA form, the CDR3 reads TGCGCCAGCAGCTTAGAGGGTTCCTACGAGCAGTACTTC. The encoded protein is CASSLEGSYEQYF. The chain has TRBV5-1 and TRBJ2-7; weak D call: TRBD2 (5 bases). In germline, CDR1 is SGHRS, CDR2 YFSETQ. The V end was cut by 2 bases, the J end by 1 base, with 7 bases between. The CDR3 has 13 amino acids.